This passage covers 5 T cell receptor beta chains from one sample sequenced in a study of blood T cells in healthy people across ages. Then a second PCR, running roughly 7 to 11 cycles, was carried out with a sample-barcoded 5' primer and a J-beta primer mix. TCRdb analysed the 5' RACE reads with MiXCR anew, one entry per CDR3 protein. Here the sample spans some 760,000 distinct CDR3 sequences, around 25% being singletons. These data were also filed under a second study, of T cells of mothers and their children.

The sequencing sample was made of blood. Receptor source: a boy aged 10-17 years in good health.

This clonotype was seen more than once but under ten times. The rearrangement joins TRBV24-1 to TRBJ2-7, with D possibly matching TRBD2 (5 bases). The germline V gene has CDR1 KGHDR and CDR2 SFDVKD. The length of the CDR3 is 13 residues. The V and J ends lost 5 bases and 6 bases respectively, with 13 bases between them. Here the CDR3 reads CATSGEGTAEQYF. The DNA for the CDR3 is TGTGCCACCAGTGGTGAGGGAACTGCCGAGCAGTACTTC.

The chain recombines TRBV13 with TRBJ2-5; D gene unclear. The J call is doubtful: the DNA matches TRBJ2-7 better. Germline assignment: CDR1 PRHDT and CDR2 FYEKMQ (reference sequence). The CDR3 runs to 13 residues. In DNA form, the CDR3 reads TGTGCCAGCAGCCCGAAGGGTTACGACGAGCAGTACTTC. Translating it yields CASSPKGYDEQYF.

This clonotype was counted once. This chain joins TRBV18 and TRBJ1-4, with 12 nucleotides matching TRBD1. Trimming cost V 4 bases and J 8 bases; bases outside gene matches: 11. Per germline, CDR1 KGHSH and CDR2 LQKENI. The CDR3 extends over 17 amino acids. CDR3 sequence (DNA): TGTGCCAGCTCACATGTCGCGGGACAGGGGGCGTCCGAAAAACTGTTTTTT. Its protein is CASSHVAGQGASEKLFF.

The J gene is TRBJ2-4, the V gene TRBV10-3; 7 bases map to TRBD1. Germline CDR1 ENHRY, CDR2 SYGVKD. This CDR3 has 19 amino acids. V shed 6 bases, J shed 1 base, and the junction held 18 bases outside the gene matches. CDR3 in DNA: TGTGCCATCAGCGCTCACGCCGAGACAGGGATATTGGCCAAAAACATTCAGTACTTC. This gives the protein CAISAHAETGILAKNIQYF.

This clonotype has more than one count but fewer than ten. The chain combines TRBV12-3 or TRBV12-4 with TRBJ2-3; D is undetermined. This CDR3 has 11 residues. V dropped 7 bases and J dropped 6 bases, with 8 bases sitting between them. Here the CDR3 reads CASTGGDTQYF. The CDR3 DNA reads TGTGCCAGCACCGGTGGGGATACGCAGTATTTT.